Listed here is a single T cell receptor beta chain. These data are taken from a study of T cells expressing NK-cell markers. Germline V gene sequence: CDR1 DFQATT, CDR2 SNEGSKA (reference sequence). This CDR3 is 13 amino acids long. TCRdb re-called the 5' RACE reads and catalogs CDR3 proteins one per entry, DNA excluded. The listing records about 390,000 distinct CDR3 sequences. Sequenced: blood T cells: a sorted CD56 or NKG2C T cell subset, CD4+ or CD8+ T cells, or bulk PBMC T cells (not recorded which). This TCR was recovered from a woman aged 50 to 60 in good health. The chain has TRBV20-1 and TRBJ2-1; lacking DNA, the TRBD1 call made by TCRdb goes unchecked. CDR3: CSARGQGNFEQFF.